This is a list of T cell receptor beta chains from one sample in a study of blood T cell repertoires in COVID-19. The method was immunoSEQ multiplex PCR; TCRdb's version includes in-frame clones alone and lacks a portion of them. The sample includes some 170,000 clones, 60% to 85% of them seen just once. Sequenced material: peripheral blood. Receptors originate from a man between 65 and 85 years old with acute or convalescent COVID-19. Both conserved end residues are part of each CDR3. The order of the fields is V gene, clone size, D gene, J gene, CDR3 DNA, CDR3 protein. D genes are given only for firm matches. Size values are once, few and many counts, or a class for expanded clones, and some rows have none.

V: TRBV11-2; size: -; D: TRBD1; J: TRBJ1-1; DNA: TGTGCCAGCAGCTTAGGACAGGGTCCTGAAGCTTTCTTT; CDR3: CASSLGQGPEAFF
V: TRBV7-9; size: once; D: -; J: TRBJ1-3; DNA: TGTGCCAGCAGCTTAGAGATTTCCGACTCAACCGATTCAGGAAACACCATATATTTT; CDR3: CASSLEISDSTDSGNTIYF
V: TRBV5-1; size: -; D: TRBD1; J: TRBJ2-5; DNA: TGCGCCAGCAGCTTGGATTGGCAGGGGGTAGGAACCCAGTACTTC; CDR3: CASSLDWQGVGTQYF
V: TRBV5-1; size: -; D: TRBD1; J: TRBJ1-1; DNA: TGCGCCAGCAGCTTGACCAACAGGGGGTATACGACTGAAGCTTTCTTT; CDR3: CASSLTNRGYTTEAFF
V: TRBV7-7; size: -; D: TRBD2; J: TRBJ2-1; DNA: TGTGCTAGCAGCCCGACTAGCGGCGGGCACAATGAGCAGTTCTTC; CDR3: CASSPTSGGHNEQFF
V: TRBV7-2; size: -; D: -; J: TRBJ2-7; DNA: TGTGCCAGCAGCTTTCCCGGGACACCCTCCTACGAGCAGTACTTC; CDR3: CASSFPGTPSYEQYF
V: TRBV7-9; size: -; D: TRBD2; J: TRBJ2-7; DNA: TGTGCCAGCAGCCCCCCCGGACTAGCGGGGGTGTACGAGCAGTACTTC; CDR3: CASSPPGLAGVYEQYF
V: TRBV2; size: -; D: -; J: TRBJ1-4; DNA: TGTGCCAGCAGTTTGCGGGTTCCCTTCATGGCTAATGAAAAACTGTTTTTT; CDR3: CASSLRVPFMANEKLFF
V: TRBV7-3; size: once; D: TRBD1; J: TRBJ2-2; DNA: TGTGCCAGCAGCCTAATCGGACAGGGGGCGGGCACCGGGGAGCTGTTTTTT; CDR3: CASSLIGQGAGTGELFF
V: TRBV2; size: -; D: TRBD2; J: TRBJ2-3; DNA: TGTGCCAGCAGTGAGACTAGCGGGGTTAGCAATACGCAGTATTTT; CDR3: CASSETSGVSNTQYF
V: TRBV5-4; size: -; D: TRBD1; J: TRBJ1-4; DNA: TGTGCCAGCAGCTTTACAGGGGCCTACGAGAGTAATGAAAAACTGTTTTTT; CDR3: CASSFTGAYESNEKLFF
V: TRBV3-1/TRBV3-2; size: -; D: TRBD2; J: TRBJ2-1; DNA: TGTGCCAGCAGCCAAGTACAAGCGGGGGTACAGTTCTTC; CDR3: CASSQVQAGVQFF
V: TRBV19; size: -; D: -; J: TRBJ2-2; DNA: TGTGCCAGTAGTATGGTTAGCTCGCAGACCGGGGAGCTGTTTTTT; CDR3: CASSMVSSQTGELFF
V: TRBV10-1; size: -; D: -; J: TRBJ2-7; DNA: TGCGCCAGCAGTGAGTACCGGCGGGAGCAGTACTTC; CDR3: CASSEYRREQYF
V: TRBV5-1; size: -; D: -; J: TRBJ2-1; DNA: TGCGCCAGCAGCTTGCGGGTTGGGGGCAACAATGAGCAGTTCTTC; CDR3: CASSLRVGGNNEQFF
V: TRBV2; size: many; D: TRBD2; J: TRBJ2-5; DNA: TGTGCCAGCAGGTGGACTAGCGGGGGTGGGGCCCAGTACTTC; CDR3: CASRWTSGGGAQYF
V: TRBV7-8; size: -; D: -; J: TRBJ1-1; DNA: TGTGCCAGCAGCCCACCTCTAAGCTCTGAAGCTTTCTTT; CDR3: CASSPPLSSEAFF
V: TRBV7-2; size: -; D: TRBD1; J: TRBJ2-7; DNA: TGTGCCAGCAGCCAAGAGCCCGGGACAGGGCACTCCTACGAGCAGTACTTC; CDR3: CASSQEPGTGHSYEQYF
V: TRBV23-1; size: few; D: -; J: TRBJ2-7; DNA: TGCGCCAGCAGTCAAGACAAAGGTTTTCCCTACGAGCAGTACTTC; CDR3: CASSQDKGFPYEQYF
V: TRBV3-1/TRBV3-2; size: once; D: -; J: TRBJ2-1; DNA: TGTGCCAGCAGCCAAGATAGCTTGACGACGAGTGAGCAGTTCTTC; CDR3: CASSQDSLTTSEQFF
V: TRBV5-1; size: -; D: -; J: TRBJ2-7; DNA: TGCGCCAGCAGCTACACAGGGAACCCTGGCGAGCAGTACTTC; CDR3: CASSYTGNPGEQYF
V: TRBV6-5; size: -; D: -; J: TRBJ2-5; DNA: TGTGCCAGCAGCCCATTTGGCGGGTCCTTAGAGACCCAGTACTTC; CDR3: CASSPFGGSLETQYF
V: TRBV7-9; size: -; D: -; J: TRBJ1-1; DNA: TGTGCCAGCAGCTTAGTGGGTCGGGGGGTGAACACTGAAGCTTTCTTT; CDR3: CASSLVGRGVNTEAFF
V: TRBV18; size: -; D: -; J: TRBJ1-1; DNA: TGTGCCAGCTCACCACCTGCCCGGTCTGAAGCTTTCTTT; CDR3: CASSPPARSEAFF
V: TRBV5-1; size: -; D: -; J: TRBJ1-3; DNA: TGCGCCAGCAGTAACAGCTTGAGCTCTGGAAACACCATATATTTT; CDR3: CASSNSLSSGNTIYF
V: TRBV7-2; size: few; D: -; J: TRBJ1-2; DNA: TGTGCCAGCAGCTTGGGCGCTGGCTACACCTTC; CDR3: CASSLGAGYTF
V: TRBV2; size: -; D: TRBD1; J: TRBJ2-7; DNA: TGTGCCAGCAGGTCCACTAGACAGGGGTCCTACGAGCAGTACTTC; CDR3: CASRSTRQGSYEQYF
V: TRBV11-3; size: -; D: TRBD1; J: TRBJ1-1; DNA: TGTGCCAGCAGCTTACCGGGACAGGGGGCGAGTGAAGCTTTCTTT; CDR3: CASSLPGQGASEAFF
V: TRBV6-6; size: -; D: TRBD1; J: TRBJ1-6; DNA: TGTGCCAGCGTTCAGGGGGGCGCAGAGAATTCACCCCTCCACTTT; CDR3: CASVQGGAENSPLHF
V: TRBV10-1; size: -; D: -; J: TRBJ2-5; DNA: TGCGCCAGCAGTGAGGGCGGGACCACGGAGACCCAGTACTTC; CDR3: CASSEGGTTETQYF
V: TRBV5-1; size: -; D: -; J: TRBJ2-5; DNA: TGCGCCAGCAGCTTGCGGGGACTCCGCCAAGAGACCCAGTACTTC; CDR3: CASSLRGLRQETQYF
V: TRBV6-1; size: -; D: -; J: TRBJ2-2; DNA: TGTGCCAGCAGTGAATATAGAACCACCGGGGAGCTGTTTTTT; CDR3: CASSEYRTTGELFF
V: TRBV7-3; size: -; D: TRBD2; J: TRBJ2-7; DNA: TGTGCCAGCAGCAAGGGACTAGCGGGAGGACCCTCCTACGAGCAGTACTTC; CDR3: CASSKGLAGGPSYEQYF
V: TRBV6-5; size: -; D: -; J: TRBJ2-1; DNA: TGTGCCAGCAGTTCGGATTTCGGGGGAACCCATGAGCAGTTCTTC; CDR3: CASSSDFGGTHEQFF
V: TRBV28; size: once; D: TRBD1; J: TRBJ1-6; DNA: TGTGCCAGCTCGGGACAGGGGGCGATACCCCGGGCCAATTCCCTCCACTTT; CDR3: CASSGQGAIPRANSLHF
V: TRBV5-1; size: -; D: -; J: TRBJ2-5; DNA: TGCGCCAGCAGCTTGGGGCTCCAAGAGACCCAGTACTTC; CDR3: CASSLGLQETQYF
V: TRBV27; size: -; D: TRBD1; J: TRBJ1-1; DNA: TGTGCCAGCAGTTTTAGGCAGGGGGACACTGAAGCTTTCTTT; CDR3: CASSFRQGDTEAFF
V: TRBV6-2/TRBV6-3; size: -; D: TRBD1; J: TRBJ2-2; DNA: TGTGCCAGCAGTGGGGACCAGGGGGCTCGAACCGGGGAGCTGTTTTTT; CDR3: CASSGDQGARTGELFF
V: TRBV7-3; size: medium-sized; D: -; J: TRBJ1-3; DNA: TGTGCCAGCAGCTTAAGCGGGGGATATGGAAACACCATATATTTT; CDR3: CASSLSGGYGNTIYF
V: TRBV9; size: -; D: TRBD2; J: TRBJ2-1; DNA: TGTGCCAGCAGCTCAGAATTGAGACTAGCGGGGATGAATGAGCAGTTCTTC; CDR3: CASSSELRLAGMNEQFF
V: TRBV6-2/TRBV6-3; size: -; D: TRBD1; J: TRBJ2-7; DNA: TGTGCCAGCAGTTACGACTACAGGGGGTATTACGAGCAGTACTTC; CDR3: CASSYDYRGYYEQYF
V: TRBV18; size: -; D: -; J: TRBJ1-3; DNA: TGTGCCAGCTCACCACTCGTTCAGGGAGGGAGCTCTGGAAACACCATATATTTT; CDR3: CASSPLVQGGSSGNTIYF
V: TRBV27; size: -; D: TRBD1; J: TRBJ1-6; DNA: TGTGCCAGCAGTTTAGCCGGACAGGGCCCTTTCCCCCTCCACTTT; CDR3: CASSLAGQGPFPLHF
V: TRBV18; size: -; D: TRBD1; J: TRBJ1-2; DNA: TGTGCCAGCTCACCATCCCTGACAGGGGATCGCTATGGCTACACCTTC; CDR3: CASSPSLTGDRYGYTF
V: TRBV24-1; size: -; D: TRBD1; J: TRBJ2-1; DNA: TGTGCCACAGGCCGGGACAGGGTGAGAAATGAGCAGTTCTTC; CDR3: CATGRDRVRNEQFF
V: TRBV5-1; size: once; D: -; J: TRBJ2-3; DNA: TGCGCCAGCAGCCCAGCGCCTCAGCTAGCAGGAGATACGCAGTATTTT; CDR3: CASSPAPQLAGDTQYF
V: TRBV27; size: few; D: TRBD2; J: TRBJ2-6; DNA: TGTGCCAGCAGTGGACTAGCGGGAGGGCCTGGGGCCAACGTCCTGACTTTC; CDR3: CASSGLAGGPGANVLTF
V: TRBV7-9; size: few; D: TRBD1; J: TRBJ1-1; DNA: TGTGCCAGCAGCGGGGGTAAGGGGGCGAACACTGAAGCTTTCTTT; CDR3: CASSGGKGANTEAFF
V: TRBV29-1; size: -; D: -; J: TRBJ2-1; DNA: TGCAGCGTCCAACAAAGGAGGAATGAGCAGTTCTTC; CDR3: CSVQQRRNEQFF
V: TRBV10-1; size: -; D: -; J: TRBJ2-7; DNA: TGCGCCAGCTCTTTCGGGGGGACAACCTACGAGCAGTACTTC; CDR3: CASSFGGTTYEQYF
V: TRBV7-9; size: -; D: -; J: TRBJ1-6; DNA: TGTGCCAGCAGCCGCGACAGCTATAATTCACCCCTCCACTTT; CDR3: CASSRDSYNSPLHF
V: TRBV2; size: -; D: -; J: TRBJ2-7; DNA: TGTGCCAGCAGTAGCGGGCTGGTTCTCTACGAGCAGTACTTC; CDR3: CASSSGLVLYEQYF
V: TRBV10-3; size: -; D: -; J: TRBJ1-1; DNA: TGTGCCATCAGTGAGACACAAAGCACTGAAGCTTTCTTT; CDR3: CAISETQSTEAFF